The 19 T cell receptor beta chains given below trace back to one sample, sequenced in a study of STAT5B mutations in CD4+ large granular lymphocyte leukemia. Produced via immunoSEQ multiplex PCR; TCRdb's table is partial and in-frame only. This repertoire shows approximately 35,000 clones, approximately 82% found once; its top ten account for less than 9%. Sequencing used CD4+ T cells from blood buffy coats. The origin of the receptors is a human donor in good health.

This chain connects TRBV7-8 to TRBJ2-1, with D possibly TRBD2 on 5 matching bases. Germline V gene data show CDR1 as SGHVS and CDR2 as FQNEAQ. The V gene lost 2 bases and the J gene lost 9 bases, with 17 bases spanning the gap. The CDR3 sequence is 15 residues long. CDR3 sequence reads: CASSLQVLGAGEQFF. In nucleotides, the CDR3 is TGTGCCAGCAGCTTACAGGTTCTGGGTGCGGGTGAGCAGTTCTTC.

V gene TRBV2 combines with J gene TRBJ1-1; D possibly corresponds to TRBD1 (5 bases). The V and J ends lost 3 bases and 11 bases respectively, with 10 bases between them. Germline assignment: CDR1 SNHLY and CDR2 FYNNEI. CDR3 size: 11 residues. The CDR3 is CASSEGRGAFF. The CDR3 nucleotides are TGTGCCAGCAGTGAGGGGAGGGGCGCTTTCTTT.

The chain links TRBV11-3 to TRBJ1-2, with TRBD1 as a possible D gene (6 bases). The germline V gene has CDR1 SGHNT and CDR2 YENEEA. The CDR3 length is 13 residues. Trimming shortened V by 5 bases and J by 7 bases, and 14 bases separated the two germline ends. This chain's CDR3 is CASSQSGAGGYTF. CDR3 bases: TGTGCCAGCAGCCAATCAGGGGCCGGTGGCTACACCTTC.

The chain combines TRBV4-1 with TRBJ2-5; TRBD2 matches at 14 bases. J was trimmed by 5 bases and V by 5 bases; bases with no gene match: 7. The CDR3 spans 16 residues. The germline V gene encodes CDR1 MGHRA and CDR2 YSYEKL. The CDR3 protein is CASSKGTSGSWETQYF. Written as DNA, the CDR3 is TGCGCCAGCAGCAAGGGGACTAGCGGGAGTTGGGAGACCCAGTACTTC.

This clone was counted a single time. The chain couples TRBV6-1 to TRBJ2-2, with a possible D match to TRBD1 (5 bases). The CDR3 is made up of 11 amino acids. The germline gives CDR1 MNHNS, CDR2 SASEGT. The V end was cut by 6 bases, the J end by 6 bases, with 5 bases between. The CDR3 DNA is TGTGCCAGCAGGGGGCCCGGGGAGCTGTTTTTT. Its translation: CASRGPGELFF.

CDR3 DNA: TGTGCCAGCAGCTTAGAGGACTCAAGAAACATTCAGTACTTC. It translates to CASSLEDSRNIQYF. V and J are TRBV7-2 and TRBJ2-4; D might be TRBD2 (5 bases). This CDR3 has 14 residues. CDR1 is SGHTA, CDR2 FQGNSA, per germline. The germline V and J ends were trimmed by 1 base and 6 bases, with 10 bases remaining between them.

The chain is built from TRBV5-6 and TRBJ2-4; 7 bases map to TRBD2. The germline gives CDR1 SGHDT, CDR2 YYEEEE. There are 14 residues in the CDR3. J lost 6 bases, V lost 1 base, and 4 bases had no gene match. DNA for the CDR3: TGTGCCAGCAGCTTGACGGGGGGTAGAAACATTCAGTACTTC. Its translation: CASSLTGGRNIQYF.

This clone was seen only a few times. The chain uses TRBV29-1 and TRBJ2-3; D possibly corresponds to TRBD1 (5 bases). The CDR3 runs 14 residues. Trimming left V 0 bases short and J 0 bases short, with 7 bases between. The germline V gene encodes CDR1 SQVTM and CDR2 ANQGSEA. The CDR3 loop reads CSVEDRASTDTQYF. The CDR3 DNA is TGCAGCGTTGAAGACAGGGCTAGCACAGATACGCAGTATTTT.

This clone was counted between two and nine times. The chain has TRBV2 and TRBJ1-1, with 11 bases lining up with TRBD1. The trim removed 4 bases at V and 5 bases at J, leaving 0 bases unmatched. The CDR3 has 13 amino acids. Per germline, CDR1 SNHLY and CDR2 FYNNEI. CDR3 protein: CASSGDRGTEAFF. Here the CDR3 DNA reads TGTGCCAGCAGTGGGGACAGGGGGACTGAAGCTTTCTTT. Filled out from reference TRBV2 and TRBJ1-1, the complete variable domain reads EPEVTQTPSHQVTQMGQEVILRCVPISNHLYFYWYRQILGQKVEFLVSFYNNEISEKSEIFDDQFSVERPDGSNFTLKIRSTKLEDSAMYFCASSGDRGTEAFFGQGTRLTVV.

V usage is TRBV10-1 and J usage is TRBJ1-5; D call uncertain. V was clipped by 4 bases and J by 1 base, with 11 bases between them. Germline CDR1 reads WNHNN; CDR2 reads SYGVQD (reference sequence). The CDR3 covers 15 residues. The CDR3 reads CASSGRSGSNQPQHF. CDR3 DNA sequence: TGCGCCAGCAGTGGTAGATCTGGGAGCAATCAGCCCCAGCATTTT.

The CDR3 sequence is CASSSSRYNEQFF. CDR3 DNA: TGTGCCAGCAGTTCGTCCAGATACAATGAGCAGTTCTTC. The V gene is TRBV27, the J gene TRBJ2-1; no definite D call. The CDR3 has 13 residues. The V gene's germline CDR1 is MNHEY and CDR2 SMNVEV (reference sequence). V was clipped by 4 bases and J by 4 bases, with 8 bases between them.

For this clone: Other DNA sequences in this sample translate to the same CDR3. The CDR3 loop reads CASSLGGGPQETQYF. The CDR3 DNA follows: TGTGCCAGCAGCTTAGGGGGAGGCCCCCAAGAGACCCAGTACTTC. The chain recombines TRBV7-2 with TRBJ2-5, with a tentative D call TRBD2 (6 bases). V lost 1 base, J lost 1 base, and 10 bases lay in between. The V gene's germline CDR1 is SGHTA and CDR2 FQGNSA. The CDR3 consists of 15 residues.

This clone was seen just once. The CDR3 loop is CAISRMAGVVYEQYF. The DNA of the CDR3 is TGTGCCATCAGTCGTATGGCGGGAGTAGTGTACGAGCAGTACTTC. This chain uses TRBV10-3 with TRBJ2-7; 7 bases map to TRBD2. The CDR3 spans 15 residues. Germline V CDR1 and CDR2: ENHRY, SYGVKD. J gave up 4 bases and V 5 bases, and 11 bases lay outside the gene matches.

The chain links TRBV25-1 to TRBJ1-3, with unresolved D. CDR1 MGHDK and CDR2 SYGVNS come from the germline V gene. The CDR3 is made up of 11 amino acids. V dropped 7 bases and J dropped 4 bases, with 5 bases sitting between them. The CDR3 here is CASNSGNTIYF. The CDR3 DNA reads as TGTGCCAGCAATTCGGGAAACACCATATATTTT.

This clone was counted only a few times. The chain has TRBV18 and TRBJ2-7; 8 nucleotides agree with TRBD2. The CDR3 spans 15 residues. The trim removed 2 bases at V and 2 bases at J, leaving 5 bases unmatched. Germline-derived CDR1 and CDR2 are KGHSH and LQKENI. The CDR3 here is CASSPAGGPAYEQYF. The CDR3 bases are TGTGCCAGCTCACCAGCGGGGGGACCTGCCTACGAGCAGTACTTC.

V usage is TRBV2 and J usage is TRBJ1-6; TRBD1 might be the D (5 bases). Trimming stripped 6 bases from V and 0 bases from J, with 15 bases between. Germline assignment: CDR1 SNHLY and CDR2 FYNNEI. The CDR3 is made up of 17 amino acids. Here the CDR3 DNA reads TGTGCCAGCAGGGGGGGGAGTACCCGCTCCTATAATTCACCCCTCCACTTT. Protein: CASRGGSTRSYNSPLHF.

The chain recombines TRBV13 with TRBJ1-2; D gene unclear. Trimming pared 2 bases from V and 3 bases from J, leaving 13 bases between. CDR1 and CDR2 (germline): PRHDT, FYEKMQ (reference sequence). CDR3 length equals 15 residues. CDR3 nucleotides: TGTGCCAGCAGCTTAATTCCGGAACTGGACTATGGCTACACCTTC. This encodes CASSLIPELDYGYTF.

The chain is built from TRBV5-6 and TRBJ2-7; TRBD1 aligns across 8 bases. The V gene end was trimmed by 0 bases and the J gene end by 0 bases; junction bases not matched to a gene: 2. Germline V gene lookup returns CDR1 SGHDT and CDR2 YYEEEE. This CDR3 is 15 amino acids long. CDR3 sequence reads: CASSLVGQASYEQYF. The CDR3 region has the DNA TGTGCCAGCAGCTTGGTGGGACAGGCCTCCTACGAGCAGTACTTC.

The chain carries TRBV28 and TRBJ2-7; TRBD2 might be the D (9 bases). Per the germline V gene, CDR1 is MDHEN and CDR2 is SYDVKM. The V end was cut by 5 bases, the J end by 5 bases, with 28 bases between. There are 18 residues in the CDR3. The CDR3 region has the DNA TGTGCCAGCAGTGGGGGGACAGGTCTGGGGACTAGCCTCAACGAGCAGTACTTC. It encodes CASSGGTGLGTSLNEQYF. Using reference TRBV28 and TRBJ2-7 for the parts outside the CDR3, the full variable domain is DVKVTQSSRYLVKRTGEKVFLECVQDMDHENMFWYRQDPGLGLRLIYFSYDVKMKEKGDIPEGYSVSREKKERFSLILESASTNQTSMYLCASSGGTGLGTSLNEQYFGPGTRLTVT.